Shown below are 2 T cell receptor beta chains from a single sample sequenced in a study of T cells in Graves' hyperthyroidism and ophthalmopathy. The CDR3 regions of TCR beta were amplified from RNA transcripts. A first-round RT-PCR of the TCR CDR3 used the HTBI primer set. TCRdb recomputed calls from the multiplex PCR reads with MiXCR, one row per CDR3 protein. The table lists approximately 610,000 distinct CDR3 sequences, 14% to 15% of them singletons. Sequences were obtained from blood. Receptor source: a woman in her 40s with Graves' ophthalmopathy.

This clonotype was counted a single time. CDR3 region: CASSSLSRAEQYF. The CDR3 nucleotides are TGTGCCAGCAGCTCCCTCAGTAGGGCCGAGCAGTACTTC. The chain combines TRBV7-2 with TRBJ2-7; no clear D. The germline gives CDR1 SGHTA, CDR2 FQGNSA. The CDR3 totals 13 residues. The V and J ends lost 4 bases and 6 bases respectively, with 13 bases between them.

Ten or more counts support this clonotype. V is TRBV28 and J is TRBJ2-7, with a weak D call TRBD2 (6 bases). The V gene's germline CDR1 is MDHEN and CDR2 SYDVKM. Between the trimmed V and J ends, which lost 5 bases and 0 bases, there was a span of 14 bases. CDR3 length: 15 amino acids. The CDR3 DNA is TGTGCCAGCAGTCCCCAATCCGGGAGCTCCTACGAGCAGTACTTC. This gives the protein CASSPQSGSSYEQYF.